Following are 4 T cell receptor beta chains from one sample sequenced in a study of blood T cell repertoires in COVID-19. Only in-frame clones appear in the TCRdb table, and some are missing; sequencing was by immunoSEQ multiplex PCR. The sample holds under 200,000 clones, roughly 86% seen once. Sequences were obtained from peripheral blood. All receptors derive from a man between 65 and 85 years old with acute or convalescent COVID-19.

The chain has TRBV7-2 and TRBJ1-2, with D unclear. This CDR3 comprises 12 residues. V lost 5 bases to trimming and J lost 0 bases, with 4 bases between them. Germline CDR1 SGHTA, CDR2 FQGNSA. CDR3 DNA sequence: TGTGCCAGCAGCCCCACTAACTATGGCTACACCTTC. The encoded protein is CASSPTNYGYTF.

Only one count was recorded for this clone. The CDR3 nucleotides read TGCGCCAGCAGCCCGGGGACTAGCGGGAGGGCCCTCTCCTACAATGAGCAGTTCTTC. It codes for CASSPGTSGRALSYNEQFF. The chain recombines TRBV5-1 with TRBJ2-1; TRBD2 agrees at 16 bases. In germline, CDR1 is SGHRS, CDR2 YFSETQ. J gave up 0 bases and V 4 bases, and 7 bases lay outside the gene matches. CDR3 length: 19 amino acids.

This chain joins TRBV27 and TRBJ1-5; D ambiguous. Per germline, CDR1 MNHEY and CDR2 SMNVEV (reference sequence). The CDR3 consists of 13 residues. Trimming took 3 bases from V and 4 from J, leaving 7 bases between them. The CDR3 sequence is CASSFAVNQPQHF. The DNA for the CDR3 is TGTGCCAGCAGTTTTGCAGTGAATCAGCCCCAGCATTTT.

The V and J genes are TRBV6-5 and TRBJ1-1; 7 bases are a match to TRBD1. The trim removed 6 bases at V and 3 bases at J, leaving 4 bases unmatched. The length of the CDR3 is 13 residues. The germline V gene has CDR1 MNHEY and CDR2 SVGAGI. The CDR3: CASRFTGDTEAFF. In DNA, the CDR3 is TGTGCCAGCAGGTTTACAGGGGACACTGAAGCTTTCTTT.